The clone carrying this TCR beta chain was observed at least ten times. Antigen specificity is unknown. Individual cDNA molecules each carried unique molecular identifiers attached by the library. From the RACE reads, TCRdb called clonotypes with MiXCR, one entry per CDR3 protein. There are under 300,000 distinct CDR3 sequences in the sample; almost 8% occur only once, and 1.2% lies in the top ten. This sample is drawn from a study of human T cells and chemical hapten exposure. On the study more broadly: Patients having alopecia areata, totalis or universalis were mostly female.

The time point was: pre-sensitization, week 0. Treatment described: therapeutic diphenylcyclopropenone sensitization with weekly scalp DPC. Study-wide results and limits: Expanded TCRs grouped into significantly more large CDR3 similarity clusters than controls produced.

Specimen: whole blood, collected in connection with sensitization to the hapten diphenylcyclopropenone (DPC). This clonotype originated in a man between 18 and 35 years old with alopecia areata. Some clones in this sample may be carry-over from other donors' samples.

The CDR3 spells CSVEVEGSVTEAFF. The CDR3 nucleotides are TGCAGCGTTGAAGTAGAGGGGTCGGTCACTGAAGCTTTCTTT. The chain has TRBV29-1 and TRBJ1-1; possibly TRBD1 for D (5 bases). Germline values: CDR1 SQVTM, CDR2 ANQGSEA. There are 14 residues in the CDR3. Trimming pared 1 base from V and 4 bases from J, leaving 13 bases between.